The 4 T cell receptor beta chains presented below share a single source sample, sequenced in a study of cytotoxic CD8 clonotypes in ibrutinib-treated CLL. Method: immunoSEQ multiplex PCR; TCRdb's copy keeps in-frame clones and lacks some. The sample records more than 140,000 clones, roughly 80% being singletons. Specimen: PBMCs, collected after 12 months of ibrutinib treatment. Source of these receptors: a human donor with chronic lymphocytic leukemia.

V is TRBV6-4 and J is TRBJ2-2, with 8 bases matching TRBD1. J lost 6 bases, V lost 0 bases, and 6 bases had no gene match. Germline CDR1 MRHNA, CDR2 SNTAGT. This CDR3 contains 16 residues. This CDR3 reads CASSDSVRGRPGELFF. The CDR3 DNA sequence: TGTGCCAGCAGTGACTCCGTCAGGGGGCGCCCCGGGGAGCTGTTTTTT.

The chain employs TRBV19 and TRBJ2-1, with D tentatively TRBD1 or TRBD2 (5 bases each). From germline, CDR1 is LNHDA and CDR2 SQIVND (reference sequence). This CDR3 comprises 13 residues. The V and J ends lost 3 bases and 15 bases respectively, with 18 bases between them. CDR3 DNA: TGTGCCAGTAGTATCCCGGCGGTGGCAGGGAGGTTCTTC. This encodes CASSIPAVAGRFF.

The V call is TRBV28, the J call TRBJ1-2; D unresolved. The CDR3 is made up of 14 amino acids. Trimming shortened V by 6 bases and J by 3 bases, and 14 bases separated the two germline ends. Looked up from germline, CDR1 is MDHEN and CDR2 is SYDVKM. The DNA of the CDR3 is TGTGCCAGCAGCCTGGATCGGACGTACTATGGCTACACCTTC. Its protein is CASSLDRTYYGYTF.

The CDR3 bases are TGTGCCAGCAGTTTACGGTCTGAAGCTTTCTTT. This encodes CASSLRSEAFF. The chain joins TRBV28 to TRBJ1-1; D gene uncertain. The V end lost 2 bases, the J end lost 6 bases, and 4 bases lay between the germline ends. CDR3 length: 11 residues. Germline CDR1 is MDHEN and CDR2 is SYDVKM. Full variable domain (missing parts from reference TRBV28 and TRBJ1-1): DVKVTQSSRYLVKRTGEKVFLECVQDMDHENMFWYRQDPGLGLRLIYFSYDVKMKEKGDIPEGYSVSREKKERFSLILESASTNQTSMYLCASSLRSEAFFGQGTRLTVV.